The entry that follows covers one T cell receptor (beta chain) sequence. The antigen is not known. The data were obtained in a study of immune evolution from preneoplasia to lung adenocarcinoma. General study results and limits: Later-stage lesions seemingly showed higher T cell density and diversity than normal lung.

Produced via immunoSEQ multiplex PCR; TCRdb's table is partial and in-frame only. The sample has approximately 2,000 clones, 80% to 85% seen once. The CDR3 is made up of 14 amino acids. CDR1 and CDR2 from the germline V gene are KGHSH and LQKENI. Trimming removed 5 bases from V and 4 bases from J, with 12 bases in between. The material sequenced was FFPE lung adenocarcinoma in situ tissue. The rearrangement links TRBV18 to TRBJ1-3; D gene unclear. This TCR derives from a person aged 60-79 years with lung adenocarcinoma. DNA of the CDR3: TGTGCCAGCTCAGGAGGCAATGTCGGAAACACCATATATTTT. The encoded protein is CASSGGNVGNTIYF.